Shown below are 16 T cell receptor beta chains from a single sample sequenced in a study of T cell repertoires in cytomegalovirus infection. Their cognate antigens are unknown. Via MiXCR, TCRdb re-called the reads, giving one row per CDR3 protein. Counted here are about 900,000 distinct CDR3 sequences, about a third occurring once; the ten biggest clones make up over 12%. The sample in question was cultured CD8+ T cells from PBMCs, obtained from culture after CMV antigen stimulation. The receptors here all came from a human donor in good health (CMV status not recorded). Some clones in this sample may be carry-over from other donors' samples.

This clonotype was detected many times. DNA of the CDR3: TGTGCCAGCAGCTCCAGTCCGGGACAGGGGAGGAACACTGAAGCTTTCTTT. It translates to CASSSSPGQGRNTEAFF. The chain recombines TRBV7-6 with TRBJ1-1, with 10 positions matching TRBD1. The CDR3 consists of 17 residues. Per germline, CDR1 SGHVS and CDR2 FNYEAQ. Unmatched junction bases numbered 9, after V lost 4 bases and J lost 1 base.

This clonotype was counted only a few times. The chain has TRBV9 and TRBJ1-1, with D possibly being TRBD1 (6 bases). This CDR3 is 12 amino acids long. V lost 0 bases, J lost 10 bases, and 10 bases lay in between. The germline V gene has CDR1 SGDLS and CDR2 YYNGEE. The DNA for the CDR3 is TGTGCCAGCAGCGTAGGAAGGGGGACAGCTTTCTTT. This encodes CASSVGRGTAFF. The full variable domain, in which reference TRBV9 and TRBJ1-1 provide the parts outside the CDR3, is DSGVTQTPKHLITATGQRVTLRCSPRSGDLSVYWYQQSLDQGLQFLIQYYNGEERAKGNILERFSAQQFPDLHSELNLSSLELGDSALYFCASSVGRGTAFFGQGTRLTVV.

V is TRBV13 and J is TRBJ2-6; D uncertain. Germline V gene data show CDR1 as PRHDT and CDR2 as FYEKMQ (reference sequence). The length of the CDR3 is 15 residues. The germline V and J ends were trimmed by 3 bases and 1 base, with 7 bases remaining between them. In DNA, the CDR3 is TGTGCCAGCAGCTTTGGAAAATCTGGGGCCAACGTCCTGACTTTC. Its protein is CASSFGKSGANVLTF. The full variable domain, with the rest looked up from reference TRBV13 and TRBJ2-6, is AAGVIQSPRHLIKEKRETATLKCYPIPRHDTVYWYQQGPGQDPQFLISFYEKMQSDKGSIPDRFSAQQFSDYHSELNMSSLELGDSALYFCASSFGKSGANVLTFGAGSRLTVL.

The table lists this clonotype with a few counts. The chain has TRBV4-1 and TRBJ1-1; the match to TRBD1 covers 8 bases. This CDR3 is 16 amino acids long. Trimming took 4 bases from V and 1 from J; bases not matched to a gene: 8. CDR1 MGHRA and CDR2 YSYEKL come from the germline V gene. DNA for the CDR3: TGCGCCAGCAGCCCCAGGGGGCAGAGTCCGAACACTGAAGCTTTCTTT. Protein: CASSPRGQSPNTEAFF.

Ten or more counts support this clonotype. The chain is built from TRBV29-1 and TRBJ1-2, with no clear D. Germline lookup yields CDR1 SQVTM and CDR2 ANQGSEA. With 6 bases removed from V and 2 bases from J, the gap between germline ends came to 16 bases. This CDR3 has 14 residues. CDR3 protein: CSVPQGNINYGYTF. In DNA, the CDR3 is TGCAGCGTACCACAAGGAAATATCAACTATGGCTACACCTTC.

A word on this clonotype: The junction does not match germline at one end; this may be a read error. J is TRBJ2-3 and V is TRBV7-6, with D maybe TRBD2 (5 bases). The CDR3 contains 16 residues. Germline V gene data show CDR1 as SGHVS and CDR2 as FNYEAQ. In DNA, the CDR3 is TGTGTCAGCAGCTTCAAACTAGACTCTAGCACAGATACGCAGTATTTT. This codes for CVSSFKLDSSTDTQYF.

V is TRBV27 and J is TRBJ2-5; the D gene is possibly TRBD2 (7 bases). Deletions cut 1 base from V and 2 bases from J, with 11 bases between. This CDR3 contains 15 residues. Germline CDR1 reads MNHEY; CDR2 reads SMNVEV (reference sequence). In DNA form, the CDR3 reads TGTGCCAGCAGTTTATGGGGGGGGCGGCAAGAGACCCAGTACTTC. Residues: CASSLWGGRQETQYF.

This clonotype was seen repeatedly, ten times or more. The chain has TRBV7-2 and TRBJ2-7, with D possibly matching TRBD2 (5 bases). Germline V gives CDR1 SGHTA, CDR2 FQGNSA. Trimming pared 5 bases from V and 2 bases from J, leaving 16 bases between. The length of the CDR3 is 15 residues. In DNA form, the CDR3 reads TGTGCCAGCAGCCCCGCCGGGGTAACGGCCTACGAGCAGTACGTC. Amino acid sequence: CASSPAGVTAYEQYV.

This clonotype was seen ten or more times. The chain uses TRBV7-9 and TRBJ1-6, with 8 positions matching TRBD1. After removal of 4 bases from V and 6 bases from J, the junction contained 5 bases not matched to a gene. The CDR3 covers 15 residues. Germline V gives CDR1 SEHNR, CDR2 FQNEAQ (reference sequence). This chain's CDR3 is CASSSRQGSNSPLHF. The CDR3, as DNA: TGTGCCAGCAGCTCTCGACAGGGGTCTAATTCACCCCTCCACTTT.

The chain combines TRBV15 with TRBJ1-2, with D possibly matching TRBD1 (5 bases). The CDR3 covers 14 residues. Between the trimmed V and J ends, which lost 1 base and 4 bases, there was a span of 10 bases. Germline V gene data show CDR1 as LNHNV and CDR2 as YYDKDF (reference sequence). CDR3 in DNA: TGTGCCACCAGCAGAGCCGGGACGGTCTATGGCTACACCTTC. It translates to CATSRAGTVYGYTF.

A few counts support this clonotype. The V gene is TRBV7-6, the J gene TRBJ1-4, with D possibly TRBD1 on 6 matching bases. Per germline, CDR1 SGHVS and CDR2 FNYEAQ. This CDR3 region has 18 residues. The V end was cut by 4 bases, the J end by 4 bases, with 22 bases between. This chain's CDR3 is CASSSRIIPTGVNEKLFF. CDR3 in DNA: TGTGCCAGCAGCTCTCGAATAATTCCGACAGGAGTTAATGAAAAACTGTTTTTT.

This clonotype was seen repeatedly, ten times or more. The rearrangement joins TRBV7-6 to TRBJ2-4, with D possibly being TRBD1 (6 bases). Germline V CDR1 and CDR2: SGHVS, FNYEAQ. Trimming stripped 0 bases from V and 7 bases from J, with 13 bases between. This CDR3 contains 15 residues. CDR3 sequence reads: CASSLAIQGGNIQYF. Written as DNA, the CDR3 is TGTGCCAGCAGCTTAGCGATACAGGGTGGTAACATTCAGTACTTC. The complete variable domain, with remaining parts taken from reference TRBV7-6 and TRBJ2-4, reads GAGVSQSPRYKVTKRGQDVALRCDPISGHVSLYWYRQALGQGPEFLTYFNYEAQQDKSGLPNDRFSAERPEGSISTLTIQRTEQRDSAMYRCASSLAIQGGNIQYFGAGTRLSVL.

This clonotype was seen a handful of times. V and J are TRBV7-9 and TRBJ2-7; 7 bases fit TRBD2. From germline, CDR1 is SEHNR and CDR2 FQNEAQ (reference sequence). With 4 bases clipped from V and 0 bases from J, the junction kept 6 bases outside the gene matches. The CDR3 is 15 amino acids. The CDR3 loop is CASSYPGTNSYEQYF. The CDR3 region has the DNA TGTGCCAGCAGCTATCCGGGGACTAACTCCTACGAGCAGTACTTC. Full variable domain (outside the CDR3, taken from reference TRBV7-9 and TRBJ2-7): DTGVSQNPRHKITKRGQNVTFRCDPISEHNRLYWYRQTLGQGPEFLTYFQNEAQLEKSRLLSDRFSAERPKGSFSTLEIQRTEQGDSAMYLCASSYPGTNSYEQYFGPGTRLTVT.

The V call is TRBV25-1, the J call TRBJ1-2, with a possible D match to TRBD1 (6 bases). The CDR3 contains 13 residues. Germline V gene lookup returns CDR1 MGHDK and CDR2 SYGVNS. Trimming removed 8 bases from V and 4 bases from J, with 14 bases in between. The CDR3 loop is CASARGGGYGYTF. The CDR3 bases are TGTGCCAGCGCTAGAGGGGGAGGCTATGGCTACACCTTC.

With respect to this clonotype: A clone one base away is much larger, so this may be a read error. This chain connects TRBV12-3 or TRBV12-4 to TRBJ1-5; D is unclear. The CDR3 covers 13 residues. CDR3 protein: CVSSSGRVQPQHF. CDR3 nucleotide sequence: TGTGTCAGCAGTTCGGGTAGGGTTCAGCCCCAGCATTTT.

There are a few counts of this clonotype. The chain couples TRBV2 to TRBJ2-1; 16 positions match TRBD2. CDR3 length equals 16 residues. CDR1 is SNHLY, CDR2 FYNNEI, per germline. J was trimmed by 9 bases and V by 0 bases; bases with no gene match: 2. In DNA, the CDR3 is TGTGCCAGCAGTGAAGCGGGACTAGCGGGGGGGCTTGAGCAGTTCTTC. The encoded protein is CASSEAGLAGGLEQFF.